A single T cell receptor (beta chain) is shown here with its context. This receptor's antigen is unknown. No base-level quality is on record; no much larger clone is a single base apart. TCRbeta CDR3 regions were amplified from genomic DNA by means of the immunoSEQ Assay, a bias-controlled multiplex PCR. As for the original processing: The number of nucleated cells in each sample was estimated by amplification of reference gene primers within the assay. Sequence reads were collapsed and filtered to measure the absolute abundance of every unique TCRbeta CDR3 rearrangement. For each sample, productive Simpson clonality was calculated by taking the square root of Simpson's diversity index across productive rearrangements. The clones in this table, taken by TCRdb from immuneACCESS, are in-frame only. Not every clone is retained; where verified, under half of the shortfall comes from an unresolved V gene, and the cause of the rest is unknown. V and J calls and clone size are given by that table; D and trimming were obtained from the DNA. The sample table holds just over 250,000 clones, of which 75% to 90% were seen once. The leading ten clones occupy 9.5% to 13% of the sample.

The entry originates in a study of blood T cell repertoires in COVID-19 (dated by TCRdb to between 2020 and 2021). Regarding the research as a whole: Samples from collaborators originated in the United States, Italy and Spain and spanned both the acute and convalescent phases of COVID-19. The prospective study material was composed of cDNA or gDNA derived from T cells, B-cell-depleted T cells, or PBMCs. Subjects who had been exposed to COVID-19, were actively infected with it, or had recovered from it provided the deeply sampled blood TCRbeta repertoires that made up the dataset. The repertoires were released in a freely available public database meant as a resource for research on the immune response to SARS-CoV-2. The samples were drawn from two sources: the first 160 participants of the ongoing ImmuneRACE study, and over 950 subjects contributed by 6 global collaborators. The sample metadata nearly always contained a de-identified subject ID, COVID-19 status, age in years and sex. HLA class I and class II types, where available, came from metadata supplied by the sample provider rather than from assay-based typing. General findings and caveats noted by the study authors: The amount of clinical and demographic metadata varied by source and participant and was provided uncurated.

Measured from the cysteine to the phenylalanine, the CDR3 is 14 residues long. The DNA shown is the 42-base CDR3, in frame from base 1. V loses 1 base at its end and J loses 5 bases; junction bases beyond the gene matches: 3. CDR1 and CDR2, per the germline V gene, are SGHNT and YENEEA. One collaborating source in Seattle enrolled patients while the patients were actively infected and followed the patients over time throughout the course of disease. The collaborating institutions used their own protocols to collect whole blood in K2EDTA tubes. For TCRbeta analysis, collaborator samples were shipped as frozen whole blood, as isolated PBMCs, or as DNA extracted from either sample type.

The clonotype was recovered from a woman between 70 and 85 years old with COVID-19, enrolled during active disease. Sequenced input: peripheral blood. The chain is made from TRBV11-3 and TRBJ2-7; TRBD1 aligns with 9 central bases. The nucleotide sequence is TGTGCCAGCAGCTTAGGGGGACAGGGTCACGAGCAGTACTTC. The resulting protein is CASSLGGQGHEQYF.